These 21 T cell receptor beta chains came from one sample sequenced in a study of Ad26.COV2.S vaccination and SARS-CoV-2 variants. Documented treatment: around 19 received Ad26.COV2.S at low or high dose, single or two shots; roughly five received placebo; per-sample allocation not given. Sampling occurred on day 63 after the first vaccine or placebo injection. Assay: immunoSEQ multiplex PCR; the TCRdb copy retains only in-frame clones and omits some. The sample records about 350,000 clones, about 87% being singletons. The sample was peripheral blood, taken in a trial of Ad26.COV2.S vaccine versus placebo. These receptor sequences come from a person between 18 and 60 years old who received the Ad26.COV2.S COVID-19 vaccine or a placebo.

V is TRBV4-3 and J is TRBJ2-1; 8 bases match TRBD2. The ends lost 0 bases at V and 6 bases at J; junction bases unmatched: 10. Germline V gives CDR1 LGHNA, CDR2 YSLEER. The length of the CDR3 is 17 residues. CDR3: CASSQESVSGSSNEQFF. The CDR3 DNA is TGCGCCAGCAGCCAAGAAAGCGTCAGCGGGAGCTCCAATGAGCAGTTCTTC.

The DNA of the CDR3 is TGCGCCAGCAGCCAAAACCGGGACTCATTAAGCAATCAGCCCCAGCATTTT. Protein: CASSQNRDSLSNQPQHF. The rearrangement joins TRBV4-1 to TRBJ1-5; TRBD1 is a possible D gene (5 bases). The V and J ends lost 2 bases and 1 base respectively, with 15 bases between them. CDR3 length: 17 residues. Germline CDR1 reads MGHRA; CDR2 reads YSYEKL.

V usage is TRBV6-1 and J usage is TRBJ2-7, with a possible D match to TRBD1 (5 bases). Germline V CDR1 and CDR2: MNHNS, SASEGT. CDR3 size: 15 residues. V lost 1 base and J lost 4, with 14 bases in between. In DNA form, the CDR3 reads TGTGCCAGCAGTGAAGGTCCGGCAGGGCAGTACGAGCAGTACTTC. Protein: CASSEGPAGQYEQYF.

This chain links TRBV29-1 with TRBJ2-7; 10 bases match TRBD1. Trimming cost V 7 bases and J 2 bases; bases outside gene matches: 11. This CDR3 is built from 15 residues. Germline V gives CDR1 SQVTM, CDR2 ANQGSEA. The CDR3 region is CSAGTGAAGTYEQYF. The CDR3 DNA reads TGCAGCGCCGGGACAGGGGCGGCGGGCACCTACGAGCAGTACTTC.

The chain recombines TRBV4-3 with TRBJ2-1, with D perhaps TRBD1 or TRBD2 (5 bases each). The V gene lost 0 bases and the J gene lost 4 bases, with 10 bases spanning the gap. The CDR3 is made up of 15 amino acids. Germline CDR1 LGHNA, CDR2 YSLEER. CDR3 nucleotide sequence: TGCGCCAGCAGCCAAGACTTGGGACGGTACAATGAGCAGTTCTTC. Encoded protein: CASSQDLGRYNEQFF.

The chain has TRBV9 and TRBJ2-7; TRBD1 matches at 8 bases. Per the germline V gene, CDR1 is SGDLS and CDR2 is YYNGEE. J lost 5 bases, V lost 7 bases, and 8 bases had no gene match. This CDR3 has 13 amino acids. CDR3 DNA sequence: TGTGCCAGCGGGGACAGGTCCAGGGACGAGCAGTACTTC. It encodes CASGDRSRDEQYF.

The J gene is TRBJ2-5, the V gene TRBV11-2; D is uncertain. V lost 5 bases and J lost 5, with 9 bases in between. The CDR3 is made up of 12 amino acids. Germline V lookup: CDR1 SGHAT, CDR2 FQNNGV. The CDR3 DNA reads TGTGCCAGCAGCCTCCAAGGGGAGACCCAGTACTTC. Encoded protein: CASSLQGETQYF. Based on the CDR3 plus reference TRBV11-2 and TRBJ2-5, the full variable domain is EAGVAQSPRYKIIEKRQSVAFWCNPISGHATLYWYQQILGQGPKLLIQFQNNGVVDDSQLPKDRFSAERLKGVDSTLKIQPAKLEDSAVYLCASSLQGETQYFGPGTRLLVL.

This chain connects TRBV28 to TRBJ2-7; 10 positions match TRBD1. Germline lookup yields CDR1 MDHEN and CDR2 SYDVKM. The CDR3 consists of 15 residues. Trimming removed 7 bases from V and 1 base from J; junction bases left unmatched: 7. Here the CDR3 reads CASTVPGQGSYEQYF. The CDR3 DNA reads TGTGCCAGCACTGTACCGGGACAGGGGTCCTACGAGCAGTACTTC.

The chain uses TRBV2 and TRBJ1-2; 8 bases match TRBD1. Trimming took 8 bases from V and 4 from J; bases not matched to a gene: 6. CDR3 length: 13 residues. Germline-derived CDR1 and CDR2 are SNHLY and FYNNEI. This CDR3 reads CASGQGFVYGYTF. In DNA form, the CDR3 reads TGTGCCAGCGGACAGGGATTCGTCTATGGCTACACCTTC. The complete variable domain, with remaining parts taken from reference TRBV2 and TRBJ1-2, reads EPEVTQTPSHQVTQMGQEVILRCVPISNHLYFYWYRQILGQKVEFLVSFYNNEISEKSEIFDDQFSVERPDGSNFTLKIRSTKLEDSAMYFCASGQGFVYGYTFGSGTRLTVV.

The V call is TRBV5-1, the J call TRBJ2-7, with TRBD2 matching over 8 bases. CDR1 and CDR2 from the germline V gene are SGHRS and YFSETQ. V was clipped by 4 bases and J by 4 bases; unmatched bases: 7. CDR3 length equals 14 residues. The CDR3 DNA reads as TGCGCCAGCAGCGAGTTAAGCGGGGGTTACGAGCAGTACTTC. Amino acids: CASSELSGGYEQYF. The full variable domain, its missing parts supplied by reference TRBV5-1 and TRBJ2-7, is KAGVTQTPRYLIKTRGQQVTLSCSPISGHRSVSWYQQTPGQGLQFLFEYFSETQRNKGNFPGRFSGRQFSNSRSEMNVSTLELGDSALYLCASSELSGGYEQYFGPGTRLTVT.

The chain is built from TRBV30 and TRBJ1-1, with D possibly being TRBD1 (5 bases). Trimming took off 3 bases at V and 1 base at J, with 9 bases between the two ends. Germline assignment: CDR1 GTSNPN and CDR2 SVGIG (reference sequence). This CDR3 spans 13 amino acids. The DNA for the CDR3 is TGTGCCTGGAGGATACAGGAGAACACTGAAGCTTTCTTT. Translation gives CAWRIQENTEAFF.

This chain connects TRBV6-5 to TRBJ2-7; 7 nucleotides line up with TRBD1. The germline CDR1 and CDR2 sequences are MNHEY and SVGAGI. With 6 bases clipped from V and 2 bases from J, the junction kept 10 bases outside the gene matches. The CDR3 runs 15 residues. DNA of the CDR3: TGTGCCAGCAGCCCCAGGGGGACAGTGGCCTACGAGCAGTACTTC. Protein product: CASSPRGTVAYEQYF.

The chain joins TRBV28 to TRBJ2-6; a weak D match, TRBD1 (6 bases). This CDR3 contains 17 residues. Germline-derived CDR1 and CDR2 are MDHEN and SYDVKM. The V gene lost 5 bases and the J gene lost 1 base, with 15 bases spanning the gap. The CDR3 spells CASSPGHKGSGANVLTF. The CDR3 DNA reads as TGTGCCAGCAGTCCGGGACACAAGGGATCTGGGGCCAACGTCCTGACTTTC. The whole variable domain, filled in from reference TRBV28 and TRBJ2-6, reads DVKVTQSSRYLVKRTGEKVFLECVQDMDHENMFWYRQDPGLGLRLIYFSYDVKMKEKGDIPEGYSVSREKKERFSLILESASTNQTSMYLCASSPGHKGSGANVLTFGAGSRLTVL.

This rearrangement joins TRBV5-1 to TRBJ1-1, with D possibly TRBD1 on 6 matching bases. The V gene lost 4 bases and the J gene lost 1 base, with 14 bases spanning the gap. The CDR3 contains 15 residues. Germline V CDR1 and CDR2: SGHRS, YFSETQ. The DNA of the CDR3 is TGCGCCAGCAGCGGAACCGGGACAACGAACACTGAAGCTTTCTTT. This encodes CASSGTGTTNTEAFF.

This chain links TRBV11-1 with TRBJ2-2; D is undetermined. This CDR3 is 11 amino acids long. Between the trimmed V and J ends, which lost 8 bases and 6 bases, there was a span of 7 bases. Germline V gene lookup returns CDR1 SGHAT and CDR2 FQDESV (reference sequence). CDR3 bases: TGTGCCAGCGGGGTATCCGGGGAGCTGTTTTTT. Amino acid sequence: CASGVSGELFF.

The chain combines TRBV4-3 with TRBJ1-2, with 10 bases that match TRBD1. This CDR3 comprises 16 residues. CDR1 and CDR2 from the germline V gene are LGHNA and YSLEER. Trimming took 0 bases from V and 8 from J; bases not matched to a gene: 9. The CDR3 loop reads CASSQDWRQGASGYTF. The DNA for the CDR3 is TGCGCCAGCAGCCAAGATTGGAGACAGGGGGCATCCGGCTACACCTTC.

The chain joins TRBV23-1 to TRBJ2-7, with 8 bases identical to TRBD2. TRBV23-1 is identified as an open reading frame with a role that is uncertain. The CDR3 runs to 13 residues. V lost 8 bases to trimming and J lost 2 bases; unmatched junction nucleotides: 5. This CDR3 reads CASLCGGTYEQYF. CDR3 in DNA: TGCGCCAGCCTTTGCGGGGGGACCTACGAGCAGTACTTC.

The chain is built from TRBV7-2 and TRBJ2-7; the D is unclear. Trimming pared 0 bases from V and 6 bases from J, leaving 12 bases between. The CDR3 is 14 residues long. Per germline, CDR1 SGHTA and CDR2 FQGNSA. CDR3 DNA: TGTGCCAGCAGCTTAGCATTCGCAGGAATCGAGCAGTACTTC. Encoded protein: CASSLAFAGIEQYF.

The chain joins TRBV6-2 or TRBV6-3 to TRBJ1-3; D not certain. V was shortened by 6 bases and J by 0 bases, with 15 bases between the two germline ends. This CDR3 has 16 residues. In germline, CDR1 is MNHEY, CDR2 SVGEGT. The CDR3 region has the DNA TGTGCCAGCAGCGACAAGGATTATCTCTCTGGAAACACCATATATTTT. This sequence encodes CASSDKDYLSGNTIYF.

V gene TRBV6-2 or TRBV6-3 combines with J gene TRBJ1-5; perhaps TRBD1 as D (6 bases). This CDR3 is 14 amino acids long. Trimming left V 4 bases short and J 4 bases short, with 11 bases between. CDR1 and CDR2 from the germline V gene are MNHEY and SVGEGT. The CDR3 DNA is TGTGCCAGCAGTTCTGACAGGAAAAATCAGCCCCAGCATTTT. Translation: CASSSDRKNQPQHF.

This clone was detected once. V usage is TRBV6-5 and J usage is TRBJ2-5; D might be TRBD1 or TRBD2, each matching 5 bases. Germline V gives CDR1 MNHEY, CDR2 SVGAGI. V was cut by 6 bases and J by 5 bases, with 16 bases left in between. This CDR3 has 14 residues. This CDR3 reads CASSRDLGPETQYF. In DNA form, the CDR3 reads TGTGCCAGCAGCCGGGACCTCGGGCCGGAGACCCAGTACTTC.